Presented here are 22 T cell receptor beta chains from one specimen sequenced in a study of blood T cells in healthy people across ages. Then a second PCR, running about 6 to 11 cycles, was carried out with a sample-barcoded 5' primer and a J-beta primer mix. A single record per CDR3 protein comes from TCRdb applying MiXCR to the 5' RACE reads. The sample yields about 1,500,000 distinct CDR3 sequences, around 39% seen once. The sequenced sample was blood. Source of these receptors: a woman in her late teens or twenties in good health.

This chain connects TRBV20-1 to TRBJ1-2; D might be TRBD1 (5 bases). The CDR3 is 15 amino acids. The V end lost 0 bases, the J end lost 12 bases, and 23 bases lay between the germline ends. Per the germline V gene, CDR1 is DFQATT and CDR2 is SNEGSKA (reference sequence). DNA for the CDR3: TGCAGTGCTAGAGATCTCCGGCAGGGCCCCGGTGGGGACACCTTC. Its protein is CSARDLRQGPGGDTF.

This clonotype appeared once. The V call is TRBV28, the J call TRBJ2-1, with TRBD2 matching 8 bases. Germline V CDR1 and CDR2: MDHEN, SYDVKM. V lost 5 bases, J lost 2 bases, and 5 bases stayed unmatched. The CDR3 loop spans 15 amino acids. The CDR3 nucleotides are TGTGCCAGCAGTCCCGGGAGGGCCGCCTACAATGAGCAGTTCTTC. It encodes CASSPGRAAYNEQFF.

V usage is TRBV12-3 or TRBV12-4 and J usage is TRBJ2-7, with D unresolved. The CDR3 is 12 residues long. Trimming cost V 6 bases and J 6 bases, with 12 bases left between them. CDR3 nucleotide sequence: TGTGCCAGCAGGATTTCTCAGGCCGAGCAGTACTTC. This encodes CASRISQAEQYF.

The chain combines TRBV20-1 with TRBJ1-5; 7 nucleotides match TRBD1. Per the germline V gene, CDR1 is DFQATT and CDR2 is SNEGSKA (reference sequence). With V trimmed by 2 bases and J by 3 bases, 7 bases remained unmatched. The length of the CDR3 is 15 residues. The CDR3 loop is CSARSLDRVNQPQHF. DNA for the CDR3: TGCAGTGCTAGATCCCTTGACAGGGTCAATCAGCCCCAGCATTTT.

This chain joins TRBV10-3 and TRBJ1-1; D is undetermined. CDR1 and CDR2 from the germline V gene are ENHRY and SYGVKD. This CDR3 region has 13 residues. V lost 0 bases and J lost 3, with 5 bases in between. The CDR3 is CAISESRYTEAFF. The CDR3 DNA reads as TGTGCCATCAGTGAGTCAAGGTACACTGAAGCTTTCTTT.

This clonotype was found a few times. The chain links TRBV29-1 to TRBJ2-6; the D is unclear. Germline CDR1 SQVTM, CDR2 ANQGSEA. The CDR3 runs 14 residues. V was pared by 0 bases and J by 4 bases, with 7 bases between. The DNA for the CDR3 is TGCAGCGTTGAAGATATGGGAGGGGCCAACGTCCTGACTTTC. It translates to CSVEDMGGANVLTF.

This clonotype has just a few counts. The rearrangement joins TRBV29-1 to TRBJ1-1; 7 bases line up with TRBD1. The J segment lost 4 bases and the V segment lost 5 bases, leaving 7 bases of the junction unmatched. The CDR3 is 13 residues long. Germline V gives CDR1 SQVTM, CDR2 ANQGSEA. CDR3 protein: CSVRTGDPTEAFF. The DNA of the CDR3 is TGCAGCGTTCGTACAGGGGACCCCACTGAAGCTTTCTTT.

Comments on this clonotype: One end of the junction fails to match germline, which may point to a read error. The chain uses TRBV2 and TRBJ2-5, with 11 bases that match TRBD1. With the DNA end fitting TRBJ2-7 better, the J assignment may be wrong. CDR3 length equals 14 residues. Germline CDR1 and CDR2: SNHLY and FYNNEI. The DNA of the CDR3 is TGTGCTAGCAATTCCGGGACAGGGGGCTACGAGCAGTACTTC. Translation: CASNSGTGGYEQYF.

The CDR3 DNA reads TGTGCCAGCAGGATCGACAGGTTAAATGAAAAACTGTTTTTT. Encoded protein: CASRIDRLNEKLFF. The chain links TRBV5-5 to TRBJ1-4; the D gene is possibly TRBD1 (6 bases). Trimming cost V 5 bases and J 5 bases, with 13 bases left between them. CDR1 SGHKS and CDR2 YYEKEE come from the germline V gene (reference sequence). The CDR3 is 14 amino acids.

This clonotype is a singleton in its sample. The V call is TRBV28, the J call TRBJ2-3, with 10 bases aligning to TRBD2. Trimming took 4 bases from V and 4 from J; bases not matched to a gene: 11. The CDR3 sequence is 17 residues long. The germline CDR1 and CDR2 sequences are MDHEN and SYDVKM. CDR3 nucleotide sequence: TGTGCCAGCAGTTCCTATGTCAAGCGGGGGGGCCCAGATACGCAGTATTTT. Its translation is CASSSYVKRGGPDTQYF.

The chain carries TRBV10-3 and TRBJ2-7, with D maybe TRBD2 (7 bases). Germline V gene sequence: CDR1 ENHRY, CDR2 SYGVKD. CDR3 length: 13 residues. The ends were cut back, 8 bases at V and 2 bases at J, with 13 bases in the middle. The CDR3 DNA sequence: TGTGCCATCCGCCAGGGGAGGGCCTACGAGCAGTACTTC. It codes for CAIRQGRAYEQYF.

This chain links TRBV10-3 with TRBJ2-3; tentatively, D is TRBD1 or TRBD2 (6 bases each). The CDR3 totals 15 residues. Trimming removed 8 bases from V and 4 bases from J, with 19 bases in between. The V gene's germline CDR1 is ENHRY and CDR2 SYGVKD. The CDR3 sequence is CAISESGANADTQYF. CDR3 nucleotides: TGTGCCATCTCCGAGTCGGGGGCGAACGCAGATACGCAGTATTTT.

This rearrangement joins TRBV6-5 to TRBJ2-2; TRBD2 matches at 7 bases. Germline trimming cut 2 bases from V and 4 bases from J; bases unmatched to any gene: 1. This CDR3 comprises 14 residues. The germline CDR1 and CDR2 sequences are MNHEY and SVGAGI. The DNA for the CDR3 is TGTGCCAGCAGTTACGCTAGCGGCACCGGGGAGCTGTTTTTT. It encodes CASSYASGTGELFF.

This clonotype was observed at least ten times. V gene TRBV7-2 combines with J gene TRBJ2-3, with TRBD2 matching over 11 bases. The germline V gene encodes CDR1 SGHTA and CDR2 FQGNSA. The CDR3 sequence is 13 residues long. J gave up 14 bases and V 4 bases, and 8 bases lay outside the gene matches. CDR3 in amino acids: CASSSTSGSRVYF. In DNA, the CDR3 is TGTGCCAGCAGCTCAACTAGCGGGAGTAGAGTGTATTTT.

This clonotype was found a few times. The V and J genes are TRBV20-1 and TRBJ1-2; TRBD1 is a possible D gene (6 bases). Germline lookup yields CDR1 DFQATT and CDR2 SNEGSKA (reference sequence). The CDR3 is 10 amino acids. Trimming pared 6 bases from V and 13 bases from J, leaving 15 bases between. In DNA form, the CDR3 reads TGCAGTGCGCCGTACAGGGTTAGCACCTTC. Translated, it gives CSAPYRVSTF.

This clonotype occurred once. The rearrangement links TRBV28 to TRBJ2-5; either TRBD1 or TRBD2 may fit D (5 bases each). The CDR3 is made up of 15 amino acids. Trimming removed 6 bases from V and 4 bases from J, with 18 bases in between. Germline V CDR1 and CDR2: MDHEN, SYDVKM. The CDR3 sequence is CASSPPREIRETQYF. For the CDR3, the DNA is TGTGCCAGCAGCCCTCCCAGGGAGATTCGAGAGACCCAGTACTTC.

DNA for the CDR3: TGTGCCAGCAGTTACGGCGGGGTTACTAATGAAAAACTGTTTTTT. It translates to CASSYGGVTNEKLFF. The chain is built from TRBV6-5 and TRBJ1-4, with unresolved D. Germline V gives CDR1 MNHEY, CDR2 SVGAGI. V was pared by 2 bases and J by 2 bases, with 9 bases between. The CDR3 covers 15 residues.

This clonotype was seen a few times. The chain uses TRBV20-1 and TRBJ1-5, with no clear D. The germline CDR1 and CDR2 sequences are DFQATT and SNEGSKA (reference sequence). The CDR3 contains 15 residues. The CDR3 here is CSALTAGSGNQPQHF. In DNA form, the CDR3 reads TGCAGCGCCCTCACCGCGGGAAGTGGGAATCAGCCCCAGCATTTT.

The chain is built from TRBV10-3 and TRBJ2-2; 7 nucleotides align to TRBD1. CDR3 size: 15 residues. Trimming at V came to 7 bases and at J to 5 bases, leaving 10 bases not matched to a gene. Germline V gene lookup returns CDR1 ENHRY and CDR2 SYGVKD. As DNA, the CDR3 is TGTGCCATCACGGCGGGCGCAGGGGGTACCGGGGAGCTGTTTTTT. Translation: CAITAGAGGTGELFF.

This clonotype was seen more than once but under ten times. A much larger clone sits a single nucleotide away, making a read error possible. V is TRBV5-6 and J is TRBJ2-4, with 12 bases matching TRBD2. With V trimmed by 3 bases and J by 13 bases, 14 bases remained unmatched. The CDR3 extends over 16 amino acids. The germline gives CDR1 SGHDT, CDR2 YYEEEE. CDR3 DNA: TGTGCCAGCAGCTGGGCTAGCGGGAGGGCAGTTAATGAGCAGTACTTC. Its translation: CASSWASGRAVNEQYF.

This clonotype has only a few counts. V gene TRBV7-9 combines with J gene TRBJ2-2; possible D gene TRBD2, 5 bases. The CDR3 consists of 15 residues. The V end lost 5 bases, the J end lost 1 base, and 11 bases lay between the germline ends. Germline assignment: CDR1 SEHNR and CDR2 FQNEAQ (reference sequence). The CDR3 nucleotides are TGTGCCAGCAGCCACAAGGCGGGGAACACCGGGGAGCTGTTTTTT. This sequence encodes CASSHKAGNTGELFF.

At least ten counts were recorded for this clonotype. The rearrangement uses TRBV7-8 and TRBJ1-6; D gene ambiguous. The germline V gene has CDR1 SGHVS and CDR2 FQNEAQ. Trimming pared 1 base from V and 7 bases from J, leaving 8 bases between. The CDR3 is 14 amino acids. The chain's CDR3 is CASSLVGVNSPLHF. DNA of the CDR3: TGTGCCAGCAGCTTAGTTGGGGTCAATTCACCCCTCCACTTT.